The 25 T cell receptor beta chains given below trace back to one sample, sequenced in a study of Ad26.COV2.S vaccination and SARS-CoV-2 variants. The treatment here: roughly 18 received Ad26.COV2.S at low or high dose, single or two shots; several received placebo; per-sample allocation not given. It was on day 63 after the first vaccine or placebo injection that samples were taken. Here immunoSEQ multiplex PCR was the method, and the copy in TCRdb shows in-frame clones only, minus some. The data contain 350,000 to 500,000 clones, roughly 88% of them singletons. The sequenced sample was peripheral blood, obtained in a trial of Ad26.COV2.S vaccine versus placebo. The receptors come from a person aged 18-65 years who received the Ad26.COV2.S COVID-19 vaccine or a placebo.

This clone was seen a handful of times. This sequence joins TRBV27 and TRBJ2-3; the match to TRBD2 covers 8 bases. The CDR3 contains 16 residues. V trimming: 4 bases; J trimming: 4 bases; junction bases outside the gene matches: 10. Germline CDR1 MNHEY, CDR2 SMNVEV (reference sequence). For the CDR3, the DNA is TGTGCCAGCAGTTATACCGGGACTAGTGATGCAGATACGCAGTATTTT. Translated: CASSYTGTSDADTQYF.

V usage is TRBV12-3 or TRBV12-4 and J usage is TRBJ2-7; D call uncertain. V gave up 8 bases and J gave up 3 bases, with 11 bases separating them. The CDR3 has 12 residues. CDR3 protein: CASSRSVYEQYF. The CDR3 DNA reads TGTGCCAGCTCGAGGAGCGTCTACGAGCAGTACTTC.

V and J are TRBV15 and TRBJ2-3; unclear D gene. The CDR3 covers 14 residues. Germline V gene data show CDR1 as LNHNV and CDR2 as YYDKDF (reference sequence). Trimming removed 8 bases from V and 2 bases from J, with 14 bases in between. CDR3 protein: CATRTPVYTDTQYF. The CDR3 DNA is TGTGCCACCCGAACCCCCGTTTACACAGATACGCAGTATTTT.

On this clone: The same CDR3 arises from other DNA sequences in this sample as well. CDR3 nucleotides: TGTGCCAGCAGCGCCCCCGCGGGCTATGGCTACACCTTC. This codes for CASSAPAGYGYTF. The chain employs TRBV9 and TRBJ1-2; D remains ambiguous. Germline V gene data show CDR1 as SGDLS and CDR2 as YYNGEE. Trimming shortened V by 3 bases and J by 4 bases, and 10 bases separated the two germline ends. The CDR3 loop spans 13 amino acids. Using reference TRBV9 and TRBJ1-2 for the parts outside the CDR3, the full variable domain is DSGVTQTPKHLITATGQRVTLRCSPRSGDLSVYWYQQSLDQGLQFLIQYYNGEERAKGNILERFSAQQFPDLHSELNLSSLELGDSALYFCASSAPAGYGYTFGSGTRLTVV.

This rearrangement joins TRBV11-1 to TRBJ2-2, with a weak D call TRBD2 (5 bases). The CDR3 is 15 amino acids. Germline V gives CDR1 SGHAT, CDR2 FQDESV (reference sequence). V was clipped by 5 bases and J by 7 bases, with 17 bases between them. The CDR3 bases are TGTGCCAGCAGCCCACATACTAGGGCGGGCGGGGAGCTGTTTTTT. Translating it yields CASSPHTRAGGELFF.

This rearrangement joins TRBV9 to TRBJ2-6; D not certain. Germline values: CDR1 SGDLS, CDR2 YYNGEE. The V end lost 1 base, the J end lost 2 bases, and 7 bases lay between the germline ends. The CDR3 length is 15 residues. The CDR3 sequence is CASSVRKAGANVLTF. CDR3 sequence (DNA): TGTGCCAGCAGCGTAAGGAAAGCTGGGGCCAACGTCCTGACTTTC. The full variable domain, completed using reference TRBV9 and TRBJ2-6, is DSGVTQTPKHLITATGQRVTLRCSPRSGDLSVYWYQQSLDQGLQFLIQYYNGEERAKGNILERFSAQQFPDLHSELNLSSLELGDSALYFCASSVRKAGANVLTFGAGSRLTVL.

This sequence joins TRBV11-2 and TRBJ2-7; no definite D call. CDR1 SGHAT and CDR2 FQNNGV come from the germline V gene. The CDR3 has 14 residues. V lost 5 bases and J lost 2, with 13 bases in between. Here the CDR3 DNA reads TGTGCCAGCAGCCCTCAGACGGATACCTACGAGCAGTACTTC. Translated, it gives CASSPQTDTYEQYF.

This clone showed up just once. CDR3 amino acids: CASSFLGGEQYF. The DNA of the CDR3 is TGTGCCAGCAGTTTTTTAGGGGGCGAGCAGTACTTC. The chain couples TRBV27 to TRBJ2-7; tentative D call: TRBD1 (6 bases). Germline loops: CDR1 MNHEY, CDR2 SMNVEV (reference sequence). Trimming removed 3 bases at V and 6 bases at J, with 9 bases between. This CDR3 is 12 amino acids long.

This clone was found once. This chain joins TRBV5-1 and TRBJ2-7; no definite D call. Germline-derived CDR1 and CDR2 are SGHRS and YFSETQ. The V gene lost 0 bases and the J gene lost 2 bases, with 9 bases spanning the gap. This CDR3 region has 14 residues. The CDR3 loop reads CASSLAGRAYEQYF. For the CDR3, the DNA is TGCGCCAGCAGCTTGGCCGGCAGAGCCTACGAGCAGTACTTC.

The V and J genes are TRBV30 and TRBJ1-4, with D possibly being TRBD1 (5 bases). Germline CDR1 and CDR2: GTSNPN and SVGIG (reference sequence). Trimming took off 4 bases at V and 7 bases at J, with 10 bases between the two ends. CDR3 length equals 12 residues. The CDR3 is CAWTGQGEKLFF. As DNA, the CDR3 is TGTGCCTGGACGGGCCAGGGTGAAAAACTGTTTTTT.

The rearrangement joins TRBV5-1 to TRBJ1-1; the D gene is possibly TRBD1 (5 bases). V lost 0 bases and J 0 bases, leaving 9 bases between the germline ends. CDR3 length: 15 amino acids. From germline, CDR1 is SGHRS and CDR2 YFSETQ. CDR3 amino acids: CASSLGDRLNTEAFF. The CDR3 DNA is TGCGCCAGCAGCTTGGGAGACAGACTGAACACTGAAGCTTTCTTT.

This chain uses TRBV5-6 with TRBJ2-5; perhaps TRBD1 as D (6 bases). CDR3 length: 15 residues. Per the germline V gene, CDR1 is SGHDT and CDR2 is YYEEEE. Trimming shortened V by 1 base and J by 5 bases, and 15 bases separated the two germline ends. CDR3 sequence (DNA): TGTGCCAGCAGCTTGACAGGGAACGTTGGGGAGACCCAGTACTTC. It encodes CASSLTGNVGETQYF.

The CDR3: CASSPRGWTEAFF. CDR3 sequence (DNA): TGTGCCAGCAGTCCCAGGGGTTGGACTGAAGCTTTCTTT. This chain connects TRBV28 to TRBJ1-1, with D possibly TRBD1 on 6 matching bases. The V end lost 5 bases, the J end lost 5 bases, and 12 bases lay between the germline ends. CDR1 is MDHEN and CDR2 is SYDVKM in the germline V gene. This CDR3 has 13 amino acids.

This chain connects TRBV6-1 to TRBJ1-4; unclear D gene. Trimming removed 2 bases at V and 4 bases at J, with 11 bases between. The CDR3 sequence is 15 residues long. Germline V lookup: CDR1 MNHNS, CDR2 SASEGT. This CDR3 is CASSELAGLNEKLFF. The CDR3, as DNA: TGTGCCAGCAGTGAATTGGCAGGACTTAATGAAAAACTGTTTTTT.

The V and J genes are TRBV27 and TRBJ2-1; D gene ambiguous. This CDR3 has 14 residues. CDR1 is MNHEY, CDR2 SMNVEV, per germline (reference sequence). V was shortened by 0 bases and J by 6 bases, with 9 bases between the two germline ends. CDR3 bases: TGTGCCAGCAGTTTATCGGAGACTGGCAATGAGCAGTTCTTC. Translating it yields CASSLSETGNEQFF.

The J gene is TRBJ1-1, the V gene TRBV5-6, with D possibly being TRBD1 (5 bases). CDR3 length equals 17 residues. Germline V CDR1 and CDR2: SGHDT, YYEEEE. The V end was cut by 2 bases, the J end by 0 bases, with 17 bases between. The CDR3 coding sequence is TGTGCCAGCAGCTTCCAAAGGCAGGGCATCATGAACACTGAAGCTTTCTTT. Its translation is CASSFQRQGIMNTEAFF.

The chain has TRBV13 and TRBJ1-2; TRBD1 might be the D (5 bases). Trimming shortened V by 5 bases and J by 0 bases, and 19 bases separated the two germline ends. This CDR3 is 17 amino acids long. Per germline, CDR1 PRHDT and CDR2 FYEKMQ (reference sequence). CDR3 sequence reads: CASSRGLRADPNYGYTF. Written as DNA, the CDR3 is TGTGCCAGCAGCAGGGGACTCCGGGCAGATCCTAACTATGGCTACACCTTC. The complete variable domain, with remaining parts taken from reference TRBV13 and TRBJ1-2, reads AAGVIQSPRHLIKEKRETATLKCYPIPRHDTVYWYQQGPGQDPQFLISFYEKMQSDKGSIPDRFSAQQFSDYHSELNMSSLELGDSALYFCASSRGLRADPNYGYTFGSGTRLTVV.

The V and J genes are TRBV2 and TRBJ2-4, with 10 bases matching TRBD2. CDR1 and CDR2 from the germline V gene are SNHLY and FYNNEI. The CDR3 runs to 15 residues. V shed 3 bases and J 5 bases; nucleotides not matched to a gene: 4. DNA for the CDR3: TGTGCCAGCAGTGAGGGGCTAGCGGGGGAAAACATTCAGTACTTC. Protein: CASSEGLAGENIQYF. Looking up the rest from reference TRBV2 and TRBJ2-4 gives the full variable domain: EPEVTQTPSHQVTQMGQEVILRCVPISNHLYFYWYRQILGQKVEFLVSFYNNEISEKSEIFDDQFSVERPDGSNFTLKIRSTKLEDSAMYFCASSEGLAGENIQYFGAGTRLSVL.

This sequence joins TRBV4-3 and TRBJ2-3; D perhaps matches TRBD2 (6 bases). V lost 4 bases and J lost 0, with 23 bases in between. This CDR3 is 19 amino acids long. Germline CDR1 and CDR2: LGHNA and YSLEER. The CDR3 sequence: CASSLDLTKGGSSTDTQYF. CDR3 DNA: TGCGCCAGCAGCCTAGACCTCACCAAGGGAGGCAGCAGCACAGATACGCAGTATTTT.

The CDR3 bases are TGCGCCAGCAGCTCCACTAGCGGGATGGCTTTACAGTACTTC. This encodes CASSSTSGMALQYF. The chain joins TRBV5-1 to TRBJ2-7; 10 positions match TRBD2. J gave up 10 bases and V 3 bases, and 10 bases lay outside the gene matches. Germline V gives CDR1 SGHRS, CDR2 YFSETQ. The CDR3 is 14 amino acids.

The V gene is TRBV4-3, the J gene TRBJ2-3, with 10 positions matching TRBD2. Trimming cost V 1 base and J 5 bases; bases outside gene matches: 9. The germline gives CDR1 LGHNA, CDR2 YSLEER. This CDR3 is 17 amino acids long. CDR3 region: CASSQGTSGPSGDTQYF. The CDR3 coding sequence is TGCGCCAGCAGCCAAGGGACTAGCGGACCCTCGGGAGATACGCAGTATTTT.

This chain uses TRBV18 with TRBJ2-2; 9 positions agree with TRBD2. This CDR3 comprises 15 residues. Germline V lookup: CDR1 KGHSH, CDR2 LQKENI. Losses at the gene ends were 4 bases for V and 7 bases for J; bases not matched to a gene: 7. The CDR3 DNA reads TGTGCCAGCTCACTAAATAGCGGGAGCGACGGGGAGCTGTTTTTT. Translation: CASSLNSGSDGELFF.

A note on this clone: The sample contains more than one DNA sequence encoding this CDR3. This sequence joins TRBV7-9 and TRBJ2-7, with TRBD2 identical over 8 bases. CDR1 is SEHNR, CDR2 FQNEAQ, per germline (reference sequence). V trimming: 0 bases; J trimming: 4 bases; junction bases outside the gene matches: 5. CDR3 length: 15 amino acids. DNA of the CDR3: TGTGCCAGCAGCTTAGCCGGACGGGAGGGATACGAGCAGTACTTC. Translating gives CASSLAGREGYEQYF.

The CDR3 bases are TGTGCCAGCAGCGTAGCTAGGGGCCCAAATGGCTACACCTTC. The encoded protein is CASSVARGPNGYTF. The genes are TRBV9 and TRBJ1-2; TRBD1 might be the D (5 bases). V lost 0 bases, J lost 6 bases, and 12 bases lay in between. Germline lookup yields CDR1 SGDLS and CDR2 YYNGEE. CDR3 size: 14 residues.

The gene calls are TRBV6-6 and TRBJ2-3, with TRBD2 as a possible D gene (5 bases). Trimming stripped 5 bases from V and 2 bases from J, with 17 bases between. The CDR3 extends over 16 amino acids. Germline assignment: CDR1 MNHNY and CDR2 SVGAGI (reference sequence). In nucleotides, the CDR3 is TGTGCCAGCAGTCCCAAGAGCGGAAGCCTCACAGATACGCAGTATTTT. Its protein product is CASSPKSGSLTDTQYF.